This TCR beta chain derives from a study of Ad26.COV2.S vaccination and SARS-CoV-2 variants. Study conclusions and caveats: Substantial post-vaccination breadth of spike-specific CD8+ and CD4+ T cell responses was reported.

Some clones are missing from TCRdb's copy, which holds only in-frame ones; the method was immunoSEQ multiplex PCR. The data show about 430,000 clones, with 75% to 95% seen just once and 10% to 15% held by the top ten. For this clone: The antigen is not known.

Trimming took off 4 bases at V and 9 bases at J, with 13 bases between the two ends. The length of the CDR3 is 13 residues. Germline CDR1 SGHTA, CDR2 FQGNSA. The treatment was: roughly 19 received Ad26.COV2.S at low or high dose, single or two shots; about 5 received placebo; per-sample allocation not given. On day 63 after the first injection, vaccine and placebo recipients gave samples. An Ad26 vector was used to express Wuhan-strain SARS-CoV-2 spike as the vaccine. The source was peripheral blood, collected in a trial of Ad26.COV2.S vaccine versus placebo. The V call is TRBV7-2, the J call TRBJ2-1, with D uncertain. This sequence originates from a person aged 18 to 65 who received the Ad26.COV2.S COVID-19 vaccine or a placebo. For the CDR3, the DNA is TGTGCCAGCAGCTCCACACGGAGTGGTGAGCAGTTCTTC. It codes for CASSSTRSGEQFF.